This T cell receptor (beta chain) was retrieved from a study of CD8+ T cells in alopecia areata. Across the whole study: A regimen of oral tofacitinib, 5 to 10 mg twice daily, was given to treated patients.

cDNA prepared by RNA extraction and subsequent reverse transcription served as the template for sequencing. The data were produced by immunoSEQ multiplex PCR, yet TCRdb's version contains in-frame clones alone and is incomplete. The data contain 170,000 or so clones, roughly 64% of them singletons. The CDR3 totals 15 residues. Trimming at V came to 4 bases and at J to 5 bases, leaving 9 bases not matched to a gene. Germline CDR1 is SGHNT and CDR2 is YENEEA. Described treatment: oral pan-JAK inhibitor, 5-10 mg twice daily. Researchers gathered lesional scalp punch biopsies and peripheral blood from patients with alopecia areata.

The TCR was taken from a human donor with alopecia areata. The material was CD8+ T cells sorted from blood, obtained at week 24, from a patient treated with tofacitinib. V is TRBV11-3 and J is TRBJ1-1; 8 bases line up with TRBD1. DNA of the CDR3: TGTGCCAGCAGCTGGATTTGGGACAGGAAGACTGAAGCTTTCTTT. This encodes CASSWIWDRKTEAFF.